The clone carrying this T cell receptor beta chain was picked up one time. The data originate from a study of T cell responses to AZD1222 COVID-19 vaccine. TCRdb keeps only in-frame clones here, not all; method: immunoSEQ multiplex PCR. The profile shows about 85,000 clones, over 75% of them singletons. The input for sequencing was peripheral blood, taken on day 0 of AZD1222 vaccination. The sequence was collected from an adult in good health.

CDR3 region: CASSWRQGSQPQHF. The CDR3 nucleotides read TGTGCCAGCAGTTGGAGACAGGGTAGTCAGCCCCAGCATTTT. J is TRBJ1-5 and V is TRBV28; 7 bases match TRBD1. Per the germline V gene, CDR1 is MDHEN and CDR2 is SYDVKM. With 4 bases clipped from V and 6 bases from J, the junction kept 6 bases outside the gene matches. The CDR3 totals 14 residues.